A single sample is the source of the 22 T cell receptor beta chains below, sequenced in a study of blood T cell repertoires in COVID-19. Profiling relied on immunoSEQ multiplex PCR, and the TCRdb table lists in-frame clones only, not all of them. Seen here are a few hundred thousand clones, roughly nine tenths observed once, and the top ten hold approximately 4.6%. Sequenced sample: peripheral blood. These receptors were taken from a woman in her thirties or forties who had recovered from COVID-19.

In DNA, the CDR3 is TGTGCTAGTTGCCAAAAGGGAGCGGGGACGCTCTACGAGCAGTACTTC. Translating it yields CASCQKGAGTLYEQYF. This rearrangement joins TRBV12-5 to TRBJ2-7; 7 bases match TRBD2. CDR3 size: 16 residues. V trimming: 8 bases; J trimming: 3 bases; junction bases outside the gene matches: 16. Germline V gene lookup returns CDR1 LGHNT and CDR2 FRNRAP.

A remark on this clone: Other DNA variants within this sample encode the same CDR3. J is TRBJ1-5 and V is TRBV7-2; D gene ambiguous. The CDR3 extends over 15 amino acids. Trimming removed 1 base from V and 7 bases from J, with 14 bases in between. From germline, CDR1 is SGHTA and CDR2 FQGNSA. The CDR3 DNA follows: TGTGCCAGCAGCTTAGGTTCCGGGGTTGGGCAGCCCCAGCATTTT. As protein: CASSLGSGVGQPQHF.

The rearrangement uses TRBV11-3 and TRBJ2-1; 8 nucleotides match TRBD2. V lost 6 bases to trimming and J lost 10 bases; unmatched junction nucleotides: 8. The germline CDR1 and CDR2 sequences are SGHNT and YENEEA. This CDR3 spans 13 amino acids. The CDR3 loop is CASRRSGDGEQFF. The CDR3 coding sequence is TGTGCCAGCAGACGTAGCGGGGATGGGGAGCAGTTCTTC. Together with reference TRBV11-3 and TRBJ2-1, the CDR3 gives the full variable domain: EAGVVQSPRYKIIEKKQPVAFWCNPISGHNTLYWYLQNLGQGPELLIRYENEEAVDDSQLPKDRFSAERLKGVDSTLKIQPAELGDSAVYLCASRRSGDGEQFFGPGTRLTVL.

The V and J genes are TRBV27 and TRBJ2-1; D ambiguous. Trimming took 4 bases from V and 2 from J, leaving 9 bases between them. CDR1 and CDR2 (germline): MNHEY, SMNVEV (reference sequence). The CDR3 extends over 14 amino acids. The CDR3: CASSYPGTYNEQFF. CDR3 coding DNA: TGTGCCAGCAGTTACCCAGGAACCTACAATGAGCAGTTCTTC.

The chain carries TRBV11-1 and TRBJ2-1; D is unclear. The CDR3 contains 11 residues. Trimming took off 3 bases at V and 6 bases at J, with 3 bases between the two ends. CDR1 is SGHAT, CDR2 FQDESV, per germline (reference sequence). The chain's CDR3 is CASSFSNEQFF. CDR3 in DNA: TGTGCCAGCAGCTTCTCCAATGAGCAGTTCTTC.

The chain employs TRBV28 and TRBJ2-2; the match to TRBD1 covers 11 bases. The CDR3 spans 15 residues. The germline V gene encodes CDR1 MDHEN and CDR2 SYDVKM. The ends lost 3 bases at V and 10 bases at J; junction bases unmatched: 7. CDR3 nucleotides: TGTGCCAGCAGTTTTGGGGACAGGGGGTTTGCGGAGCTGTTTTTT. Translation: CASSFGDRGFAELFF. Combining the CDR3 with reference TRBV28 and TRBJ2-2 gives the whole variable domain DVKVTQSSRYLVKRTGEKVFLECVQDMDHENMFWYRQDPGLGLRLIYFSYDVKMKEKGDIPEGYSVSREKKERFSLILESASTNQTSMYLCASSFGDRGFAELFFGEGSRLTVL.

The chain employs TRBV6-5 and TRBJ1-6; maybe TRBD1 (6 bases). This CDR3 has 15 amino acids. The germline gives CDR1 MNHEY, CDR2 SVGAGI. With 8 bases removed from V and 9 bases from J, the gap between germline ends came to 20 bases. CDR3 DNA sequence: TGTGCCAGCGGATACAGGGATTTGAGAGGTTCACCCCTCCACTTT. This codes for CASGYRDLRGSPLHF.

The chain recombines TRBV24-1 with TRBJ2-5; D unclear. From germline, CDR1 is KGHDR and CDR2 SFDVKD. The ends were cut back, 5 bases at V and 2 bases at J, with 5 bases in the middle. The CDR3 runs to 12 residues. The CDR3 DNA reads as TGTGCCACCAGTGTCGGGCAAGAGACCCAGTACTTC. It translates to CATSVGQETQYF.

This rearrangement joins TRBV9 to TRBJ2-7, with D uncertain. Germline V gene data show CDR1 as SGDLS and CDR2 as YYNGEE. This CDR3 is 14 amino acids long. V gave up 4 bases and J gave up 3 bases, with 14 bases separating them. CDR3: CASSQKKEVYEQYV. In DNA, the CDR3 is TGTGCCAGCAGCCAGAAGAAAGAAGTCTACGAGCAGTACGTC.

This chain links TRBV5-1 with TRBJ1-1; TRBD1 matches 7 bases. CDR3 length: 13 residues. Germline V gene sequence: CDR1 SGHRS, CDR2 YFSETQ. J lost 3 bases, V lost 5 bases, and 4 bases had no gene match. The CDR3 nucleotides read TGCGCCAGCAGTACCGACAGGGACACTGAAGCTTTCTTT. It translates to CASSTDRDTEAFF.

This chain links TRBV3-1 (or the pseudogene TRBV3-2) with TRBJ2-1, with D unclear. V was pared by 3 bases and J by 5 bases, with 11 bases between. Germline CDR1 reads LGHDT; CDR2 reads YNNKEL (reference sequence). This CDR3 is built from 14 residues. The CDR3 DNA reads as TGTGCCAGCAGCCAGGCGGCAGCACACAATGAGCAGTTCTTC. Protein product: CASSQAAAHNEQFF.

CDR3 in amino acids: CASAKGGASYEQYF. The CDR3 DNA sequence: TGCGCCAGCGCCAAAGGGGGCGCATCCTACGAGCAGTACTTC. The chain links TRBV5-1 to TRBJ2-7; 7 bases are shared with TRBD1. The trim removed 7 bases at V and 1 base at J, leaving 8 bases unmatched. Germline CDR1 SGHRS, CDR2 YFSETQ. The CDR3 consists of 14 residues.

CDR3 sequence reads: CASSQAGGGSRETQYF. The CDR3 DNA reads as TGTGCCAGCAGCCAAGCAGGCGGCGGGAGTAGGGAGACCCAGTACTTC. V is TRBV14 and J is TRBJ2-5, with TRBD2 matching 7 bases. This CDR3 comprises 16 residues. In germline, CDR1 is SGHDN, CDR2 FVKESK. V gave up 1 base and J gave up 5 bases; unmatched junction bases: 10. Together with reference TRBV14 and TRBJ2-5, the CDR3 gives the full variable domain: EAGVTQFPSHSVIEKGQTVTLRCDPISGHDNLYWYRRVMGKEIKFLLHFVKESKQDESGMPNNRFLAERTGGTYSTLKVQPAELEDSGVYFCASSQAGGGSRETQYFGPGTRLLVL.

This chain connects TRBV10-2 to TRBJ2-5; 13 bases are a match to TRBD2. The junction had 4 bases not matched to a gene; V was cut back by 5 bases and J by 1 base. The CDR3 is made up of 16 amino acids. Germline V gene data show CDR1 as WSHSY and CDR2 as SAAADI. The CDR3 reads CASSKWTSGGQETQYF. The DNA for the CDR3 is TGCGCCAGCAGTAAATGGACTAGCGGGGGCCAAGAGACCCAGTACTTC.

The chain is built from TRBV6-5 and TRBJ1-1, with unresolved D. This CDR3 comprises 14 residues. Trimming removed 0 bases from V and 1 base from J, with 6 bases in between. Germline assignment: CDR1 MNHEY and CDR2 SVGAGI. Written as DNA, the CDR3 is TGTGCCAGCAGTTACTCGTTCAGGAACACTGAAGCTTTCTTT. This sequence encodes CASSYSFRNTEAFF.

In this sample, this clone turned up once. The V gene is TRBV15, the J gene TRBJ2-5, with 10 bases matching TRBD2. In germline, CDR1 is LNHNV, CDR2 YYDKDF (reference sequence). The CDR3 contains 16 residues. V shed 0 bases and J 8 bases; nucleotides not matched to a gene: 9. The CDR3 DNA is TGTGCCACCAGCAGAGATTTAGCGGGGGGCGGTGTCACCCAGTACTTC. Its protein is CATSRDLAGGGVTQYF.

This chain links TRBV24-1 with TRBJ2-3, with D possibly matching TRBD1 (5 bases). Trimming cost V 1 base and J 11 bases, with 15 bases left between them. Germline assignment: CDR1 KGHDR and CDR2 SFDVKD. This CDR3 spans 14 amino acids. For the CDR3, the DNA is TGTGCCACCAGTGATTTTCCCAGGACAAGTCGGCAGTATTTT. Translation: CATSDFPRTSRQYF.

This clone was picked up a small number of times. The chain uses TRBV7-9 and TRBJ2-1; D might be TRBD1 (5 bases). Germline V gene data show CDR1 as SEHNR and CDR2 as FQNEAQ (reference sequence). Trimming took 6 bases from V and 8 from J, leaving 14 bases between them. CDR3 length: 13 residues. The CDR3 DNA is TGTGCCAGCAGGGGTCAGGGCCGGTATGAGCAGTTCTTC. This encodes CASRGQGRYEQFF.

This clone was counted once. Here the CDR3 reads CASSTGQGSGNTIYF. CDR3 coding DNA: TGTGCCAGCAGCACCGGACAGGGGTCTGGAAACACCATATATTTT. The rearrangement links TRBV5-4 to TRBJ1-3; 9 positions agree with TRBD1. The junction had 3 bases not matched to a gene; V was cut back by 4 bases and J by 1 base. This CDR3 comprises 15 residues. Germline values: CDR1 SGHNT, CDR2 YYREEE (reference sequence).

The V and J genes are TRBV3-1 (or the pseudogene TRBV3-2) and TRBJ1-1; D may be TRBD1 (5 bases). Looked up from germline, CDR1 is LGHDT and CDR2 is YNNKEL (reference sequence). V was cut by 0 bases and J by 2 bases, with 16 bases left in between. This CDR3 is 17 amino acids long. The CDR3 DNA reads as TGTGCCAGCAGCCAAGATTGGGGGACTCATAATAACACTGAAGCTTTCTTT. Translated: CASSQDWGTHNNTEAFF.

CDR3 amino acids: CAWSSGGELTQYF. The CDR3 DNA reads TGTGCCTGGTCAAGCGGGGGGGAGCTGACCCAGTACTTC. V and J are TRBV30 and TRBJ2-5; the match to TRBD2 covers 10 bases. Germline trimming cut 5 bases from V and 7 bases from J; bases unmatched to any gene: 7. Germline V gene sequence: CDR1 GTSNPN, CDR2 SVGIG (reference sequence). The CDR3 loop spans 13 amino acids.

The rearrangement links TRBV27 to TRBJ1-1; a weak D match, TRBD1 (6 bases). Looked up from germline, CDR1 is MNHEY and CDR2 is SMNVEV (reference sequence). Trimming stripped 3 bases from V and 4 bases from J, with 18 bases between. The CDR3 spans 16 residues. CDR3 DNA: TGTGCCAGCAGTTTCCAGGGGATAGGCGGAGGCACTGAAGCTTTCTTT. Translated: CASSFQGIGGGTEAFF.